This T cell receptor beta chain was sequenced for a study of cytomegalovirus exposure and HLA in healthy donors. About the study: Unique TCRs numbering approximately 81 million, obtained from HLA-typed donors, made up an early data release. The study's findings and limits: What TCR beta sequences reportedly achieved was accurate prediction of HLA-A and HLA-B alleles in most subjects. The productive fraction for most TCR beta V segments was about 87% or about 30% in an earlier analysis. Researchers counted around 150 TCR beta chains as cytomegalovirus-associated.

PCR used 60 Vbeta primers and 13 Jbeta primers. Repertoires were generated with immunoSEQ multiplex PCR, while TCRdb's copy carries only in-frame clones and drops some. The sample includes some 200,000 clones, roughly nine tenths seen only once; the top ten take around 0.25%. As for this clone: What it binds is not known.

CDR1 and CDR2 from the germline V gene are KGHSY and FQNENV. J gave up 3 bases and V 4 bases, and 11 bases lay outside the gene matches. The CDR3 extends over 16 amino acids. The clonotype was recovered from a girl less than two years old in good health and CMV-seronegative. Sequencing was carried out using PBMCs. The chain carries TRBV16 and TRBJ1-2; 7 bases line up with TRBD1. This CDR3 reads CASSPPRDSQHYGYTF. The CDR3 DNA sequence: TGTGCCAGCAGCCCACCCAGGGACAGTCAACACTATGGCTACACCTTC.